This T cell receptor beta chain originates from a study of STAT5B mutations in CD4+ large granular lymphocyte leukemia (dated 2022 in TCRdb). The study in broad terms: Among healthy controls, the CDR3 'QG' motif was associated with a particular HLA allele. The purity of purified fractions was confirmed by flow cytometry on FACSCanto II or FACSVerse to exceed 95% among lymphocytes. The study compared the TCRbeta repertoires of patients with CD4+ T-cell large granular lymphocyte leukemia against the TCRbeta repertoires of healthy blood donors.

CDR1 and CDR2 were assigned from the germline V gene as SGHVS and FQNEAQ. Trimming removed 7 bases from V and 4 bases from J; the gene matches leave 9 bases unexplained. The CDR3 covers 15 residues, taking in both the cysteine and the phenylalanine. Only CDR3 DNA remains: 45 bases, in frame from the first base. The immunoSEQ assay at survey resolution was applied to genomic DNA for sequencing of TCRbeta rearrangements. On the study's bioinformatics: In the TCR sequencing data, the lowest productive clonotype frequency that could be detected was 2.59 x 10-5. Analyses included only productive TCRbeta rearrangements, meaning complete and in-frame sequences. Sample clonality was computed as Simpson clonality in the immunoSEQ Analyzer version 3.0. Based on frequency, clones were grouped as very rare, small, medium, large (1-20%) or hyperexpanded (>20%). Generation probabilities were estimated with OLGA 1.2.3, V-gene circos plots were made with VDJtools, specificities were looked up in VDJdb, and CDR3 motifs were identified with GLIPH. Entries here come from immuneACCESS through TCRdb and include only in-frame sequences with V and J called. Some clones fail to appear in such tables; in the studies checked, an unresolved V gene covers under half of the shortfall, and the cause of the remainder is unknown. The DNA gave D and trimming, while V, J and clone size come from that table. The sample table shows around 30,000 clones, and roughly 70% are seen once. The top ten clonotypes cover approximately 0.99% of the sample.

The study at large found these results: Greater clonality appeared to be present in CD4-sorted patient repertoires than in healthy CD4+ repertoires, and the difference was retained after the putative leukemic clones were removed. Enrichment of TRBV06-family usage was observed among the top patient clones (8/27) relative to healthy controls (2/35). Data were not HLA-matched; higher clonality in CD4+ versus CD8+ T-LGLL could reflect the relatively small sample size. Each patient's main leukemic clonotypes were private, but approximately 23% of these clonotypes showed up at low frequency in the non-leukemic repertoires of other patients.

Healthy controls were roughly 37 blood donors whose buffy coats came from the Finnish Red Cross blood service. All TCR-sequenced material derived from peripheral blood: patient blood samples and healthy donor buffy coats. Ficoll-Hypaque gradient centrifugation was used to isolate peripheral blood mononuclear cells. CD4+ cells were purified magnetically from the buffy coats of healthy controls. Genomic DNA was extracted with the Gentra Puregene Cell and Tissue kit and quantified on a Qubit 2.0 fluorometer. About this clone itself: Its antigen has not been determined. Within one base of it there is no much larger clone, and no base qualities were kept.

Material for sequencing was CD4+ T cells from blood buffy coats. The rearranged chain carries TRBV7-8 and TRBJ2-1, with TRBD2 identical over 8 junction bases. The sequence was obtained from a human donor in good health. The CDR3 has the sequence CASTGREGPYNEQFF. The bases read TGTGCCAGCACGGGACGGGAGGGCCCATACAATGAGCAGTTCTTC.